This T cell receptor beta chain was recorded in a study of T cell responses to AZD1222 COVID-19 vaccine. Only one count was recorded for this clone. TCRdb keeps only in-frame clones here, not all; method: immunoSEQ multiplex PCR. The data hold 150,000 or so clones, with 94% observed a single time. V gave up 6 bases and J gave up 4 bases, with 32 bases separating them. Germline assignment: CDR1 SGHVS and CDR2 FQNEAQ. There are 20 residues in the CDR3. The chain is built from TRBV7-8 and TRBJ2-3; a weak D match, TRBD2 (5 bases). The clonotype comes from an adult in good health. The source material was peripheral blood, sampled on day 0 of AZD1222 vaccination. In DNA form, the CDR3 reads TGTGCCAGCAGTCATTATGAGGGTGTAAGTGGCAGCCGCAATTCAGATACGCAGTATTTT. Encoded protein: CASSHYEGVSGSRNSDTQYF.